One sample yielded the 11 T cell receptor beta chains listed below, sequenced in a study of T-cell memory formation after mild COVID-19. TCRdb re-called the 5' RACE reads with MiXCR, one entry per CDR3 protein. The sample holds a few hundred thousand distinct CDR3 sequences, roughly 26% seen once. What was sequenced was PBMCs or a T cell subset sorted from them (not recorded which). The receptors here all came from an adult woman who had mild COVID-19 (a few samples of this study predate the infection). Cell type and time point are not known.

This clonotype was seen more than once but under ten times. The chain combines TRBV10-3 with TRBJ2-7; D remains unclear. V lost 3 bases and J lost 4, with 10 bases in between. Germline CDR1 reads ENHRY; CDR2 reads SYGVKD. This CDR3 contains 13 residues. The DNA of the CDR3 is TGTGCCATCAGTGACATTCTCGGATACGAGCAGTACTTC. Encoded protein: CAISDILGYEQYF.

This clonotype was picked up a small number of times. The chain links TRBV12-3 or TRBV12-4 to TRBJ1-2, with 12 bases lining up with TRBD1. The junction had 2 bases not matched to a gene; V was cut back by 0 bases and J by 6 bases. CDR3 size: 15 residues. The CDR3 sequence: CASSLAGTGGDGYTF. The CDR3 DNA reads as TGTGCCAGCAGTTTAGCTGGGACAGGGGGCGATGGCTACACCTTC.

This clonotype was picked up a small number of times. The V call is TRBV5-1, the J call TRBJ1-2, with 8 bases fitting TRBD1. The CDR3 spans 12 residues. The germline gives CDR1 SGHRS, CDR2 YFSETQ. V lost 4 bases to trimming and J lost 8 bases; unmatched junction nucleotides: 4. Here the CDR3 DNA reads TGCGCCAGCAGCCGGGACAGGCAGGGCTACACCTTC. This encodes CASSRDRQGYTF.

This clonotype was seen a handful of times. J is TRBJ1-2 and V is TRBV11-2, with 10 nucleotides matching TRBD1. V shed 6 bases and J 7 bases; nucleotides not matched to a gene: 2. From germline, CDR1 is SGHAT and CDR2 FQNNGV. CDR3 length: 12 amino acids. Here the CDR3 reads CASRRQGAGYTF. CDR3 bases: TGTGCCAGCAGGAGACAGGGGGCTGGCTACACCTTC.

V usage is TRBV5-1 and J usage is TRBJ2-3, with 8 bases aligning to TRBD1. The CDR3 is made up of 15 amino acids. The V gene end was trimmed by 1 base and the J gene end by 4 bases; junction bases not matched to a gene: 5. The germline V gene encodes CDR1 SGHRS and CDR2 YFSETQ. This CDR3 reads CASSLQGAVSDTQYF. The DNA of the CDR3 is TGCGCCAGCAGCTTGCAGGGGGCAGTATCAGATACGCAGTATTTT.

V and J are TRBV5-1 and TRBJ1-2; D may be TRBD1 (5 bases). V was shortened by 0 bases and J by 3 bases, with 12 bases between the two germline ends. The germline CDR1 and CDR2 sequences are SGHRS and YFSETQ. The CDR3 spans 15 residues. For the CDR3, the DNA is TGCGCCAGCAGCTTGGCAACGCCGGGGGACTATGGCTACACCTTC. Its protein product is CASSLATPGDYGYTF.

The CDR3 DNA reads as TGCAGCGTTTATTACAGCCTGAACACTGAAGCTTTCTTT. Its protein product is CSVYYSLNTEAFF. The V and J genes are TRBV29-1 and TRBJ1-1; no clear D gene. Germline CDR1 is SQVTM and CDR2 is ANQGSEA. V lost 5 bases, J lost 0 bases, and 10 bases lay in between. The CDR3 has 13 residues.

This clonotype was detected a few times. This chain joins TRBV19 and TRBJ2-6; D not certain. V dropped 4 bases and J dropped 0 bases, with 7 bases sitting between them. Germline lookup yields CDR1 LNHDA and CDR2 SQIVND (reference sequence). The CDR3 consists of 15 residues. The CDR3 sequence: CASSNHLSGANVLTF. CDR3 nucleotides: TGTGCCAGTAGTAACCACCTCTCTGGGGCCAACGTCCTGACTTTC.

As DNA, the CDR3 is TGTGCCAGCGGAACTAGCGGGAGTAGCGAGCAGTACTTC. It translates to CASGTSGSSEQYF. The chain links TRBV2 to TRBJ2-7, with TRBD2 identical over 11 bases. The CDR3 contains 13 residues. Germline trimming cut 8 bases from V and 6 bases from J; bases unmatched to any gene: 6. CDR1 and CDR2 (germline): SNHLY, FYNNEI.

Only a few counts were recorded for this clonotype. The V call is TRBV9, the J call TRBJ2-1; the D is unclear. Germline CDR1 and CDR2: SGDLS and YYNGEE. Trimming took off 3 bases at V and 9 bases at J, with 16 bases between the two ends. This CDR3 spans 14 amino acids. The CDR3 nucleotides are TGTGCCAGCAGCGGAGCTTACTCCCACAGTGAGCAGTTCTTC. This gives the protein CASSGAYSHSEQFF.

The DNA of the CDR3 is TGTGCCAGCAGTTCCTCAGCGGGAGTCATCCACGAGCAGTACTTC. Its protein product is CASSSSAGVIHEQYF. The J gene is TRBJ2-7, the V gene TRBV12-3 or TRBV12-4; 8 positions agree with TRBD2. J gave up 5 bases and V 4 bases, and 10 bases lay outside the gene matches. The CDR3 is 15 amino acids.